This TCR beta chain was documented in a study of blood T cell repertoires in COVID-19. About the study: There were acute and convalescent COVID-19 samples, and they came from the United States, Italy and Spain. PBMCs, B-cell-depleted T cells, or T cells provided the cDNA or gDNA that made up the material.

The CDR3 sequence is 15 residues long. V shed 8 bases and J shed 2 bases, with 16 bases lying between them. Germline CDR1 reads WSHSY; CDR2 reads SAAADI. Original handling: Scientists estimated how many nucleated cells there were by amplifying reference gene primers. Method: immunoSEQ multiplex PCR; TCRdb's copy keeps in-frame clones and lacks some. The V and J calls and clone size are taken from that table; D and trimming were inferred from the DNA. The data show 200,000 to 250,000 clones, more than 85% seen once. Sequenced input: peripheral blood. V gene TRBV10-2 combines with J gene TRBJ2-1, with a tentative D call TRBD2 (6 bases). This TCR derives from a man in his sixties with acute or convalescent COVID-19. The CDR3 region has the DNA TGCGCCAGCCAATGGGGGGTTGCCCCCTACAATGAGCAGTTCTTC. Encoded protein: CASQWGVAPYNEQFF.